The present T cell receptor (beta chain) was sequenced within a study of shared clonotypes between healthy human individuals. This CDR3 region has 14 residues. Germline V CDR1 and CDR2: WSHSY, SAAADI. The ends lost 7 bases at V and 1 base at J; junction bases unmatched: 5. Concerning this clone: What it recognizes is unknown.

Study conclusions and caveats: Around 5% of naive CD4 clonotypes were common to four donors.

Profiled with immunoSEQ multiplex PCR; TCRdb holds only in-frame clones, not every one. In the table there are a few million clones, more than 90% of which are singletons. The sample taken for sequencing was naive CD4+ T cells sorted from blood. Subset meaning: CD45RA+ positively selected. This chain links TRBV10-2 with TRBJ1-2; 8 bases map to TRBD1. The clonotype comes from a man younger than 35 in good health. The CDR3 DNA sequence: TGCGCCAGCAATACGGACAGGGATAACTATGGCTACACCTTC. Amino acids: CASNTDRDNYGYTF.